This T cell receptor (beta chain) was profiled in a study of T cells after posttransplantation cyclophosphamide. Study-wide findings and caveats: Later blood repertoires were often dominated by clones from the donor CD8+ memory compartment.

Germline V gene data show CDR1 as MNHNS and CDR2 as SASEGT. V lost 5 bases and J 1 base, leaving 11 bases between the germline ends. The CDR3 loop spans 14 amino acids. Generated by immunoSEQ multiplex PCR, the TCRdb table keeps only in-frame clones and is missing some. The sample contains some 43,000 clones, about 90% of which appear only once. Of note for this clone: The antigen is undetermined.

Treatment was busulfan-fludarabine conditioning, a marrow graft, and cyclophosphamide on days +3 and +4. The chain combines TRBV6-1 with TRBJ1-1, with D possibly TRBD1 on 5 matching bases. The origin of this receptor is a male patient aged 55 to 70 who received an allogeneic stem cell transplant from a related donor and was CMV-positive. Some of the T cells may derive from the graft donor. The sequencing used PBMCs, collected around 63 days after allogeneic stem cell transplant with posttransplant cyclophosphamide. As DNA, the CDR3 is TGTGCCAGCAGTCCACGTCAGGGGAACACTGAAGCTTTCTTT. Protein: CASSPRQGNTEAFF.